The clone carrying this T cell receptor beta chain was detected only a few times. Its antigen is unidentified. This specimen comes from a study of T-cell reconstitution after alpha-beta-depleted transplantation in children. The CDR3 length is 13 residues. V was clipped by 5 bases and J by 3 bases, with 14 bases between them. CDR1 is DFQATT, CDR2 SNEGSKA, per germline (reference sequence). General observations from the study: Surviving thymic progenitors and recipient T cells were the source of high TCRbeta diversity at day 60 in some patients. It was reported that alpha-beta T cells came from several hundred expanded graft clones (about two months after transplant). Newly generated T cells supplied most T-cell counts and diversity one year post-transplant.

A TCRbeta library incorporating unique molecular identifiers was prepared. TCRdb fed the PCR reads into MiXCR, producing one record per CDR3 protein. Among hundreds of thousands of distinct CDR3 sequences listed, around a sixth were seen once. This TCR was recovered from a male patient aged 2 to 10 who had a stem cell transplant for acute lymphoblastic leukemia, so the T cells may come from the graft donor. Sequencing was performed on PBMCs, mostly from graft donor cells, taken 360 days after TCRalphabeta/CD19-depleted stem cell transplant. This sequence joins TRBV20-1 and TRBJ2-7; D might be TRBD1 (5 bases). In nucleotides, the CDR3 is TGCAGTGCTGTGCCAGGGCCCGTCTACGAGCAGTACTTC. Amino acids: CSAVPGPVYEQYF.